This is a list of T cell receptor beta chains from one sample in a study of T cell responses to AZD1222 COVID-19 vaccine. The assay was immunoSEQ multiplex PCR, and TCRdb's table has in-frame clones only and misses some. The sample contains about 120,000 clones, 75% to 90% of which appear only once. This sample comprised peripheral blood, obtained on day 0 of AZD1222 vaccination. These receptors came from an adult in good health. CDR3s include the opening cysteine and the closing phenylalanine or tryptophan. A D gene is named only where the DNA matches it firmly. Clone sizes are given selectively: once, few, many, or a class where the clone is expanded.

clone size: NA; CDR3 length: 15; D gene: NA; J gene: TRBJ2-3; V gene: TRBV14; CDR3 DNA: TGTGCCAGCAGCCAAGCGGTAGGTGGCACAGATACGCAGTATTTT; CDR3 protein: CASSQAVGGTDTQYF
clone size: NA; CDR3 length: 16; D gene: NA; J gene: TRBJ1-2; V gene: TRBV21-1; CDR3 DNA: TGTGCCAGCAGCAAACCCGGACAGGCCTACTACTATGGCTACACCTTC; CDR3 protein: CASSKPGQAYYYGYTF
clone size: NA; CDR3 length: 15; D gene: NA; J gene: TRBJ1-5; V gene: TRBV6-1; CDR3 DNA: TGTGCCAGCAGTGATCGGCATTTTAGCAATCAGCCCCAGCATTTT; CDR3 protein: CASSDRHFSNQPQHF
clone size: NA; CDR3 length: 15; D gene: NA; J gene: TRBJ2-1; V gene: TRBV6-5; CDR3 DNA: TGTGCCAGCAGTTACGATTCTAGCTCCTACAATGAGCAGTTCTTC; CDR3 protein: CASSYDSSSYNEQFF
clone size: NA; CDR3 length: 17; D gene: NA; J gene: TRBJ1-6; V gene: TRBV19; CDR3 DNA: TGTGCCAGTAGTATAGTGGGCAGGCCGGACTATAATTCACCCCTCCACTTT; CDR3 protein: CASSIVGRPDYNSPLHF
clone size: once; CDR3 length: 15; D gene: NA; J gene: TRBJ1-2; V gene: TRBV27; CDR3 DNA: TGTGCCAGCGGTCAACCAGGGGTAAAAACGAGGGGCTACACCTTC; CDR3 protein: CASGQPGVKTRGYTF
clone size: NA; CDR3 length: 14; D gene: NA; J gene: TRBJ2-7; V gene: TRBV4-1; CDR3 DNA: TGCGCCAGCAGCCAAGTTGGGAGCGTTTACGAGCAGTACTTC; CDR3 protein: CASSQVGSVYEQYF
clone size: NA; CDR3 length: 12; D gene: NA; J gene: TRBJ1-2; V gene: TRBV19; CDR3 DNA: TGTGCCAGTAGGGTACGGAACTATGGCTACACCTTC; CDR3 protein: CASRVRNYGYTF
clone size: NA; CDR3 length: 17; D gene: NA; J gene: TRBJ1-5; V gene: TRBV28; CDR3 DNA: TGTGCGAGTTGGAACCCCTACAGGGAGAAGGGCAATCAGCCCCAGCATTTT; CDR3 protein: CASWNPYREKGNQPQHF
clone size: NA; CDR3 length: 15; D gene: TRBD1; J gene: TRBJ2-7; V gene: TRBV28; CDR3 DNA: TGTGCCAGCAGTTTCTCCGGACAGGGGGCTTACGAGCAGTACTTC; CDR3 protein: CASSFSGQGAYEQYF
clone size: NA; CDR3 length: 14; D gene: NA; J gene: TRBJ2-7; V gene: TRBV7-6; CDR3 DNA: TGTGCCAGCAGCTTAGGTGGCGGATTGAACGAGCAGTACTTC; CDR3 protein: CASSLGGGLNEQYF
clone size: once; CDR3 length: 15; D gene: NA; J gene: TRBJ2-7; V gene: TRBV15; CDR3 DNA: TGTGCCACCAGCAGAGGTGTTGGGGATACCTACGAGCAGTACTTC; CDR3 protein: CATSRGVGDTYEQYF
clone size: NA; CDR3 length: 17; D gene: TRBD2; J gene: TRBJ2-3; V gene: TRBV4-1; CDR3 DNA: TGCGCCAGCAGCCATCTCGCCCTTAGCGGGAACACAGATACGCAGTATTTT; CDR3 protein: CASSHLALSGNTDTQYF
clone size: NA; CDR3 length: 18; D gene: NA; J gene: TRBJ1-5; V gene: TRBV24-1; CDR3 DNA: TGTGCCACCAGGGGGGTCGGACAAGCCAGGCCTAGCAATCAGCCCCAGCATTTT; CDR3 protein: CATRGVGQARPSNQPQHF
clone size: NA; CDR3 length: 11; D gene: NA; J gene: TRBJ2-7; V gene: TRBV19; CDR3 DNA: TGTGCCAGGCCTAGCCCCTACGAGCAGTACTTC; CDR3 protein: CARPSPYEQYF
clone size: many; CDR3 length: 15; D gene: NA; J gene: TRBJ1-1; V gene: TRBV6-5; CDR3 DNA: TGTGCCCCCGATCCTCGACCTAATAGGGACACTGAAGCTTTCTTT; CDR3 protein: CAPDPRPNRDTEAFF
clone size: NA; CDR3 length: 13; D gene: NA; J gene: TRBJ2-1; V gene: TRBV29-1; CDR3 DNA: TGCAGCGTCCGGGGGGCGTCCTACAATGAGCAGTTCTTC; CDR3 protein: CSVRGASYNEQFF
clone size: NA; CDR3 length: 15; D gene: NA; J gene: TRBJ1-6; V gene: TRBV28; CDR3 DNA: TGTGCCAGCAGTCAACCGGGACTGTATAATTCACCCCTCCACTTT; CDR3 protein: CASSQPGLYNSPLHF
clone size: NA; CDR3 length: 15; D gene: NA; J gene: TRBJ1-2; V gene: TRBV7-2; CDR3 DNA: TGTGCCAGCAGCTTAGGACACCGCCCCGCTTATGGCTACACCTTC; CDR3 protein: CASSLGHRPAYGYTF
clone size: NA; CDR3 length: 12; D gene: NA; J gene: TRBJ1-1; V gene: TRBV6-2/TRBV6-3; CDR3 DNA: TGTGCCAGCAGTTACGCTGGGACTGAAGCTTTCTTT; CDR3 protein: CASSYAGTEAFF
clone size: NA; CDR3 length: 15; D gene: TRBD1; J gene: TRBJ2-1; V gene: TRBV7-3; CDR3 DNA: TGTGCCAGCAGCTTGCTACAGGGGGCCTACAATGAGCAGTTCTTC; CDR3 protein: CASSLLQGAYNEQFF
clone size: NA; CDR3 length: 14; D gene: NA; J gene: TRBJ1-3; V gene: TRBV15; CDR3 DNA: TGTGCCACCAGCGCGACAGGATCTGGAAACACCATATATTTT; CDR3 protein: CATSATGSGNTIYF
clone size: NA; CDR3 length: 11; D gene: NA; J gene: TRBJ2-7; V gene: TRBV6-5; CDR3 DNA: TGTGCCAGCGACGGGGGCGGCGAGCAGTACTTC; CDR3 protein: CASDGGGEQYF
clone size: once; CDR3 length: 14; D gene: NA; J gene: TRBJ2-5; V gene: TRBV5-1; CDR3 DNA: TGCGCCAGCGCACCACAGGGCTCCCAAGAGACCCAGTACTTC; CDR3 protein: CASAPQGSQETQYF
clone size: NA; CDR3 length: 14; D gene: NA; J gene: TRBJ2-3; V gene: TRBV2; CDR3 DNA: TGTGCCAGCAGTGAAGCTTCTAGCACAGATACGCAGTATTTT; CDR3 protein: CASSEASSTDTQYF
clone size: once; CDR3 length: 19; D gene: TRBD1; J gene: TRBJ2-6; V gene: TRBV6-1; CDR3 DNA: TGTGCCAGCAGTGAACCGGACAGGGAAAAGCTGTCTGGGGCCAACGTCCTGACTTTC; CDR3 protein: CASSEPDREKLSGANVLTF
clone size: NA; CDR3 length: 14; D gene: NA; J gene: TRBJ2-7; V gene: TRBV21-1; CDR3 DNA: TGTGCCAGCAGCGAAGGACTAGCGTCTGACGAGCAGTACTTC; CDR3 protein: CASSEGLASDEQYF
clone size: once; CDR3 length: 11; D gene: NA; J gene: TRBJ2-7; V gene: TRBV30; CDR3 DNA: TGTGCCTGGAGTCACGTGGGCGAGCAGTACTTC; CDR3 protein: CAWSHVGEQYF
clone size: NA; CDR3 length: 14; D gene: TRBD1; J gene: TRBJ1-2; V gene: TRBV2; CDR3 DNA: TGTGCCAGCATGGGACAGGGGCCCGGACGAGGCTACACCTTC; CDR3 protein: CASMGQGPGRGYTF
clone size: NA; CDR3 length: 19; D gene: NA; J gene: TRBJ2-2; V gene: TRBV24-1; CDR3 DNA: TGTGCCACCAGTGACCCTAAAGAGAAGGCCCTGTCCTCCACCGGGGAGCTGTTTTTT; CDR3 protein: CATSDPKEKALSSTGELFF
clone size: NA; CDR3 length: 17; D gene: NA; J gene: TRBJ1-1; V gene: TRBV28; CDR3 DNA: TGTGCCAGCAGTTTATCAGGGACATTCGATAGGAACACTGAAGCTTTCTTT; CDR3 protein: CASSLSGTFDRNTEAFF
clone size: NA; CDR3 length: 14; D gene: NA; J gene: TRBJ1-5; V gene: TRBV30; CDR3 DNA: TGTGCCTGGAGTGACGAGGGGATTCGTCAGCCCCAGCATTTT; CDR3 protein: CAWSDEGIRQPQHF
clone size: NA; CDR3 length: 17; D gene: NA; J gene: TRBJ1-5; V gene: TRBV19; CDR3 DNA: TGTGCCAGTAGGTCGTTAGAAGGGGTAGGAGGCAATCAGCCCCAGCATTTT; CDR3 protein: CASRSLEGVGGNQPQHF
clone size: NA; CDR3 length: 15; D gene: NA; J gene: TRBJ1-1; V gene: TRBV5-5; CDR3 DNA: TGTGCCAGCAGTGCCGGGCCGGGGGCAAACACTGAAGCTTTCTTT; CDR3 protein: CASSAGPGANTEAFF
clone size: NA; CDR3 length: 16; D gene: TRBD2; J gene: TRBJ2-2; V gene: TRBV28; CDR3 DNA: TGTGCCAGCAGTTTGTGGCGGGAGGGGGTAACCGGGGAGCTGTTTTTT; CDR3 protein: CASSLWREGVTGELFF
clone size: once; CDR3 length: 14; D gene: TRBD1; J gene: TRBJ2-7; V gene: TRBV7-8; CDR3 DNA: TGTGCCAGCAGCTTAGCTCAGGGGGCGGGGGAGCAGTACTTC; CDR3 protein: CASSLAQGAGEQYF
clone size: NA; CDR3 length: 15; D gene: NA; J gene: TRBJ1-3; V gene: TRBV29-1; CDR3 DNA: TGCAGCGTTGGGGGCAGGGGCGCCTCTGGAAACACCATATATTTT; CDR3 protein: CSVGGRGASGNTIYF
clone size: once; CDR3 length: 14; D gene: TRBD2; J gene: TRBJ2-5; V gene: TRBV20-1; CDR3 DNA: TGCAGTGCTAGTGAGACTAGCAGTAGGAAGACCCAGTACTTC; CDR3 protein: CSASETSSRKTQYF
clone size: NA; CDR3 length: 17; D gene: NA; J gene: TRBJ2-2; V gene: TRBV28; CDR3 DNA: TGTGCCAGCATTACATCCGGGCGGGACTTTGACACCGGGGAGCTGTTTTTT; CDR3 protein: CASITSGRDFDTGELFF
clone size: NA; CDR3 length: 14; D gene: TRBD2; J gene: TRBJ2-2; V gene: TRBV4-2; CDR3 DNA: TGTGCCAGCAGCCAAGGACTAGCGTCGGGGGAGCTGTTTTTT; CDR3 protein: CASSQGLASGELFF
clone size: few; CDR3 length: 14; D gene: NA; J gene: TRBJ2-5; V gene: TRBV13; CDR3 DNA: TGTGCCAGCAGCCCCCGGGGTGGAGGGGAGACCCAGTACTTC; CDR3 protein: CASSPRGGGETQYF
clone size: NA; CDR3 length: 12; D gene: TRBD1; J gene: TRBJ1-6; V gene: TRBV3-1/TRBV3-2; CDR3 DNA: TGTGCCAGAAGGGGGCGTAACTCACCCCTCCACTTT; CDR3 protein: CARRGRNSPLHF
clone size: NA; CDR3 length: 12; D gene: NA; J gene: TRBJ2-7; V gene: TRBV4-1; CDR3 DNA: TGCGCCAGCAGCCAAGGAAGCTACGAGCAGTACTTC; CDR3 protein: CASSQGSYEQYF
clone size: NA; CDR3 length: 18; D gene: NA; J gene: TRBJ1-1; V gene: TRBV28; CDR3 DNA: TGTGCCAGCAGGGGAACGGCTTCCGGGTCCCTAATGAACACTGAAGCTTTCTTT; CDR3 protein: CASRGTASGSLMNTEAFF
clone size: NA; CDR3 length: 16; D gene: TRBD1; J gene: TRBJ2-2; V gene: TRBV27; CDR3 DNA: TGTGCCAGCAGATTATCACAGGGGGCCGGCACCGGGGAGCTGTTTTTT; CDR3 protein: CASRLSQGAGTGELFF
clone size: once; CDR3 length: 13; D gene: NA; J gene: TRBJ2-5; V gene: TRBV12-3/TRBV12-4; CDR3 DNA: TGTGCCAGCAGTTTTGACAGGCAAGAGACCCAGTACTTC; CDR3 protein: CASSFDRQETQYF
clone size: NA; CDR3 length: 14; D gene: NA; J gene: TRBJ1-5; V gene: TRBV28; CDR3 DNA: TGTGCCAGCAGGCCGGCGGCGAGTGGTCAGCCCCAGCATTTT; CDR3 protein: CASRPAASGQPQHF
clone size: NA; CDR3 length: 13; D gene: NA; J gene: TRBJ2-1; V gene: TRBV5-4; CDR3 DNA: TGTGCCAGCAGCTTGGCCTGGCAAGATGAGCAGTTCTTC; CDR3 protein: CASSLAWQDEQFF
clone size: once; CDR3 length: 16; D gene: TRBD1; J gene: TRBJ1-5; V gene: TRBV3-1/TRBV3-2; CDR3 DNA: TGTGCCAGCAGCCAAGAGGGTGACAGGGCCAAAGGGCCCCAGCATTTT; CDR3 protein: CASSQEGDRAKGPQHF
clone size: NA; CDR3 length: 15; D gene: NA; J gene: TRBJ2-3; V gene: TRBV18; CDR3 DNA: TGTGCCAGCTCCCGTCGAGGACTGGAGACAGATACGCAGTATTTT; CDR3 protein: CASSRRGLETDTQYF
clone size: NA; CDR3 length: 15; D gene: NA; J gene: TRBJ1-4; V gene: TRBV7-6; CDR3 DNA: TGTGCCAGCAGCTTAGAGAGGGCCACTAATGAAAAACTGTTTTTT; CDR3 protein: CASSLERATNEKLFF
clone size: NA; CDR3 length: 14; D gene: TRBD1; J gene: TRBJ1-6; V gene: TRBV28; CDR3 DNA: TGTGCCATACAGCCGGGACAGGGGGCGCCTCCCCTCCACTTT; CDR3 protein: CAIQPGQGAPPLHF
clone size: NA; CDR3 length: 14; D gene: TRBD1; J gene: TRBJ1-1; V gene: TRBV7-6; CDR3 DNA: TGTGCCAGCAGCCAGGGACAGATGAACACTGAAGCTTTCTTT; CDR3 protein: CASSQGQMNTEAFF
clone size: NA; CDR3 length: 14; D gene: NA; J gene: TRBJ2-7; V gene: TRBV4-3; CDR3 DNA: TGCGCCAGCAGCCAAGGACAGGCTAGGGACAAGCAGTACTTC; CDR3 protein: CASSQGQARDKQYF
clone size: NA; CDR3 length: 16; D gene: NA; J gene: TRBJ1-5; V gene: TRBV2; CDR3 DNA: TGTGCCAGCAGTGGGCGCCGGACAGCCCAATATCAGCCCCAGCATTTT; CDR3 protein: CASSGRRTAQYQPQHF
clone size: NA; CDR3 length: 15; D gene: NA; J gene: TRBJ2-7; V gene: TRBV5-5; CDR3 DNA: TGTGCCAGCAGCTTGCGGACGACCCCATCCTACGAGCAGTACTTC; CDR3 protein: CASSLRTTPSYEQYF
clone size: NA; CDR3 length: 15; D gene: TRBD2; J gene: TRBJ2-7; V gene: TRBV5-1; CDR3 DNA: TGCGCCAGCAGCTTGGCGGGGGGGAGCTCCTACGAGCAGTACTTC; CDR3 protein: CASSLAGGSSYEQYF
clone size: NA; CDR3 length: 15; D gene: TRBD1; J gene: TRBJ1-2; V gene: TRBV9; CDR3 DNA: TGTGCCAGCAGCCCGTCCGGGACAGGGGGCCATGGCTACACCTTC; CDR3 protein: CASSPSGTGGHGYTF